The source of this T cell receptor beta chain is a study of blood T cell repertoires in COVID-19. Sequencing was performed with immunoSEQ multiplex PCR; in TCRdb, only in-frame clones are kept and a portion is missing. The sample yields approximately 100,000 clones, nearly 85% seen once. The V and J ends lost 5 bases and 6 bases, in that order; junction bases with no gene match: 5. Per germline, CDR1 MNHEY and CDR2 SMNVEV (reference sequence). This CDR3 is 14 amino acids long. The V gene is TRBV27, the J gene TRBJ2-2; 8 nucleotides match TRBD1. Sequencing was performed on peripheral blood. The sequence derives from a human donor in a cohort sampled during active or convalescent COVID-19. CDR3 nucleotides: TGTGCCAGCAGTCCCAGGGGGCCCGCCGGGGAGCTGTTTTTT. The encoded protein is CASSPRGPAGELFF.